Sequencing of this T cell receptor (beta chain) was carried out in a study of identical twins. V trimming: 2 bases; J trimming: 0 bases; junction bases outside the gene matches: 0. The V gene's germline CDR1 is SGHDN and CDR2 FVKESK. This CDR3 comprises 15 residues. In TCRdb, the 5' RACE reads were re-called with MiXCR into one record per CDR3 protein. The profile shows about 200,000 distinct CDR3 sequences, about 11% of them singletons. There are a few counts of this clonotype. The TCR sequence derives from a man in his fifties or sixties in good health. The chain combines TRBV14 with TRBJ2-1; 8 bases align to TRBD2. Input material: memory T cells sorted from blood. CDR3 bases: TGTGCCAGCAGCCAACTAGCGGGCTCCTACAATGAGCAGTTCTTC. It translates to CASSQLAGSYNEQFF.